A selection of T cell receptor beta chains follows, all from one sample in a study. MiXCR was run by TCRdb on the RT-PCR reads, yielding one entry per CDR3 protein. Of about 680,000 distinct CDR3 sequences listed, around 14% are singletons. The sequenced sample was memory CD4+ T cells from blood. All receptors come from a female donor in good health, serving as a healthy control. CDR3s include the opening cysteine and the closing phenylalanine or tryptophan. Each record gives: clone size, V gene, J gene, D gene, CDR3 DNA, CDR3 protein. A D gene is named only where the DNA matches it firmly. Clone size is stated in some rows and not others, as once, few, many or a class when expanded.

size: .; V: TRBV5-6; J: TRBJ1-1; D: TRBD1; DNA: TGTGCCAGCAGCTCACTTTGGACAGGGTTGGCCACTGAAGCTTTCTTT; CDR3: CASSSLWTGLATEAFF
size: few; V: TRBV4-3; J: TRBJ2-3; D: TRBD2; DNA: TGCGCCAGCAGCCAAGCAGTCTCAGGACTAGCCGTCACAGATACGCAGTATTTT; CDR3: CASSQAVSGLAVTDTQYF
size: .; V: TRBV5-1; J: TRBJ2-3; D: TRBD2; DNA: TGCGCCAGCAGCTTGGCCTCTAGCGGGATGGCAGATACGCAGTATTTT; CDR3: CASSLASSGMADTQYF
size: many; V: TRBV29-1; J: TRBJ2-7; D: .; DNA: TGCAGCGTTGTAATTGGGCAGGGCTCCTACGAGCAGTACTTC; CDR3: CSVVIGQGSYEQYF
size: .; V: TRBV7-2; J: TRBJ2-2; D: .; DNA: TGTGCCAGCTCGGGGAAAAGGAGCACCGGGGAGCTGTTTTTT; CDR3: CASSGKRSTGELFF
size: few; V: TRBV5-1; J: TRBJ1-1; D: TRBD1; DNA: TGCGCCAGCAGCTTGGCCTCAGGGGGGACTGAAGCTTTCTTT; CDR3: CASSLASGGTEAFF
size: .; V: TRBV5-1; J: TRBJ2-3; D: TRBD1; DNA: TGCGCCAGCAGACCGCAGGGGGCTTATTCAGATACGCAGTATTTT; CDR3: CASRPQGAYSDTQYF
size: few; V: TRBV29-1; J: TRBJ1-6; D: .; DNA: TGCAGCGTTGGAGACAGATATAATTCACCCCTCCACTTT; CDR3: CSVGDRYNSPLHF
size: few; V: TRBV20-1; J: TRBJ2-5; D: TRBD2; DNA: TGCAGTGCTAGAGGTTTTAGCGGGAGCGGCGAGACCCAGTACTTC; CDR3: CSARGFSGSGETQYF
size: few; V: TRBV28; J: TRBJ2-5; D: .; DNA: TGTGCCAGCAGACGGAGAACAGGGTTACAAGAGACCCAGTACTTC; CDR3: CASRRRTGLQETQYF
size: few; V: TRBV6-1; J: TRBJ2-1; D: TRBD1; DNA: TGTGCCAGCAGGGGGACAGGGGGGCCCGGCAATGAGCAGTTCTTC; CDR3: CASRGTGGPGNEQFF
size: many; V: TRBV27; J: TRBJ2-2; D: TRBD2; DNA: TGTGCCAGCAGTAAGGAGCGGGAGGCGTCGAACACCGGGGAGCTGTTTTTT; CDR3: CASSKEREASNTGELFF
size: few; V: TRBV20-1; J: TRBJ2-7; D: .; DNA: TGCAGTGCTAACCGGGACGGAACTTACGAGCAGTACTTC; CDR3: CSANRDGTYEQYF
size: .; V: TRBV9; J: TRBJ1-3; D: .; DNA: TGTGCCAGCAGCGTAGCTGGTTCTCTCTCTGGAAACACCATATATTTT; CDR3: CASSVAGSLSGNTIYF
size: few; V: TRBV7-9; J: TRBJ2-7; D: TRBD1; DNA: TGTGCCAGCAGCCCTGGGACAGGTTACAAGCAGTACTTC; CDR3: CASSPGTGYKQYF
size: many; V: TRBV29-1; J: TRBJ2-4; D: .; DNA: TGCAGCGTTGTTGAGGGAGGCATTCAGTACTTC; CDR3: CSVVEGGIQYF
size: .; V: TRBV20-1; J: TRBJ1-6; D: .; DNA: TGCAGTGCTTACAATCGGGGGCCGCGGAATTCACCCCTCCACTTT; CDR3: CSAYNRGPRNSPLHF
size: few; V: TRBV2; J: TRBJ2-1; D: TRBD2; DNA: TGTGCCAGCAGTGAAACTAGCGGGAGGGCCTACAATGAGCAGTTCTTC; CDR3: CASSETSGRAYNEQFF
size: many; V: TRBV10-3; J: TRBJ2-3; D: TRBD2; DNA: TGTGCCATCAGTGGCCGCGGGAGAACAGATACGCAGTATTTT; CDR3: CAISGRGRTDTQYF
size: .; V: TRBV20-1; J: TRBJ1-2; D: TRBD1; DNA: TGCAGTGCTAGATCCGACTACAGGGGGCAAAAGTATGGCTACACCTTC; CDR3: CSARSDYRGQKYGYTF
size: .; V: TRBV18; J: TRBJ2-7; D: .; DNA: TGTGCCAGCTCACCATTCATGGGGGACGAGCAGTACTTC; CDR3: CASSPFMGDEQYF
size: many; V: TRBV7-3; J: TRBJ2-1; D: .; DNA: TGTGCCAGCAGCTTAGAGGGTCGAGGTGAGCAGTTCTTC; CDR3: CASSLEGRGEQFF
size: many; V: TRBV20-1; J: TRBJ2-7; D: TRBD2; DNA: TGCAGTGCTAGAGATCGGGAACTAGCGGGAGATTACGAGCAGTACTTC; CDR3: CSARDRELAGDYEQYF
size: few; V: TRBV5-1; J: TRBJ2-3; D: .; DNA: TGCGCCAGCAGGCAGGACAGCACAGATACGCAGTATTTT; CDR3: CASRQDSTDTQYF
size: few; V: TRBV5-1; J: TRBJ1-1; D: TRBD1; DNA: TGCGCCAGCAGTCCGGGCAATGGACAGGGGGCGGCTGAAGCTTTCTTT; CDR3: CASSPGNGQGAAEAFF
size: few; V: TRBV5-6; J: TRBJ2-7; D: TRBD2; DNA: TGTGCCAGCAGCTTGGGGACTAGCGGAACTGAGCAGTACTTC; CDR3: CASSLGTSGTEQYF